These 6 T cell receptor beta chains were sequenced from one sample in a study of shared clonotypes between healthy human individuals. Profiled with immunoSEQ multiplex PCR; TCRdb holds only in-frame clones, not every one. The sample carries roughly 2.5 million clones, just over 90% recorded once. Sequencing used naive CD4+ T cells sorted from blood. Sample subset: CD45RA+ positively selected. These receptor sequences come from a man between 18 and 29 years old in good health.

The chain is built from TRBV5-1 and TRBJ1-4, with 7 bases lining up with TRBD1. V shed 5 bases, J shed 7 bases, and the junction held 14 bases outside the gene matches. Germline V gene sequence: CDR1 SGHRS, CDR2 YFSETQ. The CDR3 covers 16 residues. The CDR3 DNA reads as TGCGCCAGCAGTCCGAGAGAGGGACAGTTTAGTGAAAAACTGTTTTTT. Encoded protein: CASSPREGQFSEKLFF.

The chain recombines TRBV5-7 with TRBJ2-7, with no clear D. TRBV5-7 is recorded as an ORF, its role being uncertain. This CDR3 contains 13 residues. The V gene lost 3 bases and the J gene lost 4 bases, with 11 bases spanning the gap. CDR3 amino acids: CASSWPRHYEQYF. CDR3 nucleotide sequence: TGTGCCAGCAGCTGGCCCAGACATTACGAGCAGTACTTC.

V usage is TRBV5-4 and J usage is TRBJ1-6; the D is unclear. The CDR3 sequence is 12 residues long. CDR1 is SGHNT and CDR2 is YYREEE in the germline V gene (reference sequence). Between the trimmed V and J ends, which lost 2 bases and 8 bases, there was a span of 5 bases. CDR3 in amino acids: CASSFRDSPLHF. CDR3 bases: TGTGCCAGCAGCTTTAGGGATTCACCCCTCCACTTT.

The V and J genes are TRBV5-1 and TRBJ2-7; 7 bases match TRBD1. The germline V gene encodes CDR1 SGHRS and CDR2 YFSETQ. The CDR3 is 15 residues long. J gave up 5 bases and V 1 base, and 9 bases lay outside the gene matches. The CDR3 protein is CASSLTGDVGHEQYF. DNA of the CDR3: TGCGCCAGCAGCTTGACAGGGGACGTCGGCCACGAGCAGTACTTC.

This chain links TRBV2 with TRBJ2-2; TRBD1 agrees at 9 bases. This CDR3 spans 15 amino acids. Germline V gives CDR1 SNHLY, CDR2 FYNNEI. V was clipped by 6 bases and J by 2 bases; unmatched bases: 4. The CDR3 here is CASSGTGKNTGELFF. The CDR3 nucleotides are TGTGCCAGCAGCGGGACAGGGAAAAACACCGGGGAGCTGTTTTTT.

V is TRBV7-9 and J is TRBJ2-5; either TRBD1 or TRBD2 may fit D (6 bases each). Germline V gives CDR1 SEHNR, CDR2 FQNEAQ (reference sequence). This CDR3 is built from 17 residues. V lost 4 bases and J lost 2, with 20 bases in between. The CDR3: CASSSLEGGYPQETQYF. DNA for the CDR3: TGTGCCAGCAGCTCCTTGGAAGGGGGGTACCCTCAAGAGACCCAGTACTTC.